This T cell receptor (beta chain) stems from a study of cytomegalovirus exposure and HLA in healthy donors. With respect to this clone: Its antigen remains unidentified.

The CDR3 runs to 13 residues. V was clipped by 5 bases and J by 6 bases; unmatched bases: 4. Germline lookup yields CDR1 SGHTA and CDR2 FQGTGA. PCR was performed using 60 Vbeta and 13 Jbeta primers. Assay: immunoSEQ multiplex PCR; the TCRdb copy retains only in-frame clones and omits some. The sample includes about 40,000 clones, just over 85% of them seen just once. Study-level points and caveats: The classifier, whose performance was assessed in both the original and validation cohorts, reportedly diagnosed cytomegalovirus status with high specificity and sensitivity. There were reportedly fewer N-insertions in an Asian-associated ancestry cluster than the roughly 670-donor mean, in a later analysis. Differences between HLA loci emerged in a later analysis of TCR association rates, with DRB1 most and HLA-C fewest. Several of the most significant clusters appeared linked to common viral pathogens, based on a later analysis.

The rearrangement uses TRBV7-3 and TRBJ1-1; TRBD1 aligns across 9 bases. The sequenced sample was PBMCs. The receptor was isolated from a woman aged 40 to 50 in good health and CMV-seropositive. The CDR3 sequence: CASSLGTGPEAFF. CDR3 DNA: TGTGCCAGCAGCCTAGGGACAGGGCCTGAAGCTTTCTTT.